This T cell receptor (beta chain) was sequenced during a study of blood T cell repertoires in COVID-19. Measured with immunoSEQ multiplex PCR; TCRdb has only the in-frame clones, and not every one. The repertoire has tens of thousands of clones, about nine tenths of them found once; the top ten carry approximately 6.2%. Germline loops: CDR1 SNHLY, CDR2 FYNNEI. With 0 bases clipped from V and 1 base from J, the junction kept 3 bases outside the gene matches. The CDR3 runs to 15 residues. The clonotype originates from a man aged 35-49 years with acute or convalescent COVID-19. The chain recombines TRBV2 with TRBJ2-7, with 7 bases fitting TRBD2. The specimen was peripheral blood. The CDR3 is CASSEAVGGSYEQYF. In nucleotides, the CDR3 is TGTGCCAGCAGTGAAGCCGTGGGAGGGTCCTACGAGCAGTACTTC.